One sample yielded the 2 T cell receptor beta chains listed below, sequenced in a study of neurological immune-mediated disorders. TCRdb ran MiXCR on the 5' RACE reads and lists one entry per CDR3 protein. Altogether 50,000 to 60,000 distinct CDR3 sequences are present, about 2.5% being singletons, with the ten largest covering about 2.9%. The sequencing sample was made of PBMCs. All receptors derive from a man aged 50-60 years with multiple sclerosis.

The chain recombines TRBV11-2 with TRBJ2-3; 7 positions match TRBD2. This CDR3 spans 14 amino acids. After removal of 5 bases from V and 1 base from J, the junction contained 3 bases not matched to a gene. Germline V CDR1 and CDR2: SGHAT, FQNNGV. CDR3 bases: TGTGCCAGCAGCATCGGACTAGGCACAGATACGCAGTATTTT. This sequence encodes CASSIGLGTDTQYF.

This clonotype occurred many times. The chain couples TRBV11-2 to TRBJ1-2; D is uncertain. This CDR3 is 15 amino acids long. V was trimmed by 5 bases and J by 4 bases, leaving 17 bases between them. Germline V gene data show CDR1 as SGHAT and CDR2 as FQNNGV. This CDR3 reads CASSRLGEGSYGYTF. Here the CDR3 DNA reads TGTGCCAGCAGCCGACTCGGGGAGGGTAGCTATGGCTACACCTTC. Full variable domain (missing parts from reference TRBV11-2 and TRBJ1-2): EAGVAQSPRYKIIEKRQSVAFWCNPISGHATLYWYQQILGQGPKLLIQFQNNGVVDDSQLPKDRFSAERLKGVDSTLKIQPAKLEDSAVYLCASSRLGEGSYGYTFGSGTRLTVV.